This T cell receptor beta chain was sequenced in a study of human T cells and chemical hapten exposure. Indicated time point: pre-sensitization, week 0. The treatment is: therapeutic diphenylcyclopropenone sensitization with weekly scalp DPC. Turning to this clonotype: This CDR3 fails to terminate in the conserved phenylalanine or tryptophan, so it likely reflects a read error. No DNA is shown, since the ends of the CDR3 on it are uncertain; the CDR3 is the one TCRdb lists.

TCRdb re-called the RACE reads with MiXCR, one entry per CDR3 protein. The sample has some 90,000 distinct CDR3 sequences; 8.5% are singletons. Germline-derived CDR1 and CDR2 are MDHEN and SYDVKM. Termini included, the CDR3 measures 14 amino acids. The sample in question was whole blood, obtained in connection with sensitization to the hapten diphenylcyclopropenone (DPC). This clonotype originated in a man aged 35 to 55 with alopecia areata. Some clones in this sample may be carry-over from other donors' samples. The chain has TRBV28 and TRBJ2-7; TRBD2 is taken as the D call from the table, unchecked against the DNA. This CDR3 reads CASSPDLITSGIDL.